A single sample is the source of the 9 T cell receptor beta chains below, sequenced in a study of blood T cell repertoires in COVID-19. Method: immunoSEQ multiplex PCR; TCRdb's copy keeps in-frame clones and lacks some. The sample comprises nearly 90,000 clones, roughly 87% of which are singletons, and more than 6% rests with the top ten. The sample was peripheral blood. These receptors came from a man between 18 and 35 years old with COVID-19, enrolled during active disease.

CDR3 region: CAISSGTSGAFSYEQYF. CDR3 nucleotides: TGTGCCATCAGTTCAGGGACTAGCGGGGCATTCTCCTACGAGCAGTACTTC. J is TRBJ2-7 and V is TRBV10-3, with 13 nucleotides matching TRBD2. Germline loops: CDR1 ENHRY, CDR2 SYGVKD. The CDR3 is made up of 17 amino acids. V lost 5 bases to trimming and J lost 0 bases; unmatched junction nucleotides: 7.

The chain joins TRBV27 to TRBJ2-7; TRBD2 matches 7 bases. Germline values: CDR1 MNHEY, CDR2 SMNVEV (reference sequence). The CDR3 is 14 amino acids. V was clipped by 5 bases and J by 6 bases; unmatched bases: 10. CDR3 DNA sequence: TGTGCCAGCAGTCCCGGACTAGGGGCCGGCGAGCAGTACTTC. Amino acid sequence: CASSPGLGAGEQYF.

This clone was seen only a few times. The rearrangement uses TRBV28 and TRBJ2-1; D possibly corresponds to TRBD2 (6 bases). With 8 bases removed from V and 11 bases from J, the gap between germline ends came to 19 bases. In germline, CDR1 is MDHEN, CDR2 SYDVKM. The CDR3 has 13 amino acids. The chain's CDR3 is CASLSGESTQQFF. The CDR3 DNA reads as TGTGCCAGCCTTTCGGGGGAGTCCACTCAGCAGTTCTTC.

This chain links TRBV24-1 with TRBJ2-2; 8 bases agree with TRBD2. CDR1 is KGHDR and CDR2 is SFDVKD in the germline V gene. The CDR3 covers 19 residues. The V gene end was trimmed by 5 bases and the J gene end by 1 base; junction bases not matched to a gene: 14. The CDR3 nucleotides are TGTGCCACCAGTGCTTCCGTTCGGGCTAGCGGGTTGAACACCGGGGAGCTGTTTTTT. It specifies CATSASVRASGLNTGELFF.

The sample holds one count of this clone. Here the CDR3 DNA reads TGTGCCAGCAGTACATCCCCGACAGGTGGGGGCTACACCTTC. It specifies CASSTSPTGGGYTF. The gene calls are TRBV28 and TRBJ1-2; TRBD1 is a possible D gene (6 bases). Germline V lookup: CDR1 MDHEN, CDR2 SYDVKM. V lost 5 bases, J lost 8 bases, and 18 bases lay in between. The CDR3 sequence is 14 residues long.

The chain is built from TRBV11-2 and TRBJ1-2; the D gene is possibly TRBD1 (5 bases). Trimming removed 4 bases from V and 5 bases from J, with 14 bases in between. The CDR3 is made up of 14 amino acids. The germline gives CDR1 SGHAT, CDR2 FQNNGV. The CDR3 nucleotides read TGTGCCAGCAGCTCCGGGGGAGGGCGTTATGGCTACACCTTC. Encoded protein: CASSSGGGRYGYTF.

The chain carries TRBV6-2 or TRBV6-3 and TRBJ2-6, with D possibly TRBD1 on 6 matching bases. The length of the CDR3 is 19 residues. CDR1 MNHEY and CDR2 SVGEGT come from the germline V gene. The V end lost 2 bases, the J end lost 0 bases, and 17 bases lay between the germline ends. For the CDR3, the DNA is TGTGCCAGCAGTTACCCGGATCCGGGACACTTCTCTGGGGCCAACGTCCTGACTTTC. Its translation: CASSYPDPGHFSGANVLTF.

The table lists this clone with a count of one. The V gene is TRBV11-2, the J gene TRBJ1-1; 7 bases map to TRBD1. The CDR3 is 14 residues long. The junction had 9 bases not matched to a gene; V was cut back by 4 bases and J by 7 bases. From germline, CDR1 is SGHAT and CDR2 FQNNGV. The CDR3 DNA sequence: TGTGCCAGCAGCTCGCGAAGGGGGCTTGGTGAAGCTTTCTTT. This translates into CASSSRRGLGEAFF. The full variable domain, its missing parts supplied by reference TRBV11-2 and TRBJ1-1, is EAGVAQSPRYKIIEKRQSVAFWCNPISGHATLYWYQQILGQGPKLLIQFQNNGVVDDSQLPKDRFSAERLKGVDSTLKIQPAKLEDSAVYLCASSSRRGLGEAFFGQGTRLTVV.

The CDR3 protein is CASSMLAGVSDTQYF. CDR3 nucleotide sequence: TGTGCCAGCTCAATGCTAGCGGGAGTCTCAGATACGCAGTATTTT. This chain connects TRBV18 to TRBJ2-3; 10 nucleotides match TRBD2. CDR3 length equals 15 residues. Germline V gene data show CDR1 as KGHSH and CDR2 as LQKENI. V gave up 5 bases and J gave up 4 bases; unmatched junction bases: 6.